The table lists the clone carrying this TCR beta chain with a count of one. What it binds is not known. These data come from a study of cytomegalovirus exposure and HLA in healthy donors. Study at large: The approximately 130 validation repertoires and the roughly 670 first-cohort repertoires shared a platform, a later analysis reported. Study-level results: Reports credit the classifier with highly specific, highly sensitive diagnosis of cytomegalovirus status.

The V end was cut by 3 bases, the J end by 0 bases, with 15 bases between. The CDR3 contains 16 residues. CDR1 is MDHEN and CDR2 is SYDVKM in the germline V gene. The table came from immunoSEQ multiplex PCR; TCRdb's copy has only in-frame clones and leaves some out. The sample carries a few hundred thousand clones, roughly 88% recorded once. The receptor was derived from a woman between 18 and 29 years old in good health and CMV-seronegative. This chain uses TRBV28 with TRBJ2-7; D is possibly TRBD2 (5 bases). Sequences were obtained from PBMCs. This CDR3 reads CASSFPKSGSSYEQYF. DNA for the CDR3: TGTGCCAGCAGTTTCCCAAAAAGCGGAAGCTCCTACGAGCAGTACTTC.